Sequencing of this T cell receptor beta chain was carried out in a study of T cell responses to AZD1222 COVID-19 vaccine. In the case of this clone: Its antigen is as yet unknown.

Using immunoSEQ multiplex PCR, the repertoire was profiled, and TCRdb retains in-frame clones only, with some absent. The sample yields some 200,000 clones, 85% to 95% seen once. The V gene's germline CDR1 is MNHEY and CDR2 SVGAGI. The CDR3 is 14 amino acids. With V trimmed by 7 bases and J by 8 bases, 13 bases remained unmatched. Broader study findings: A mostly white British donor set with more females was recruited, and clonal diversity was possibly underestimated.

The TCR comes from an adult who received the AZD1222 COVID-19 vaccine. The genes are TRBV6-5 and TRBJ1-2, with 7 bases lining up with TRBD1. The material was peripheral blood, obtained 28 days after the second AZD1222 dose. The CDR3 region is CASKTGQASGGYTF. In DNA, the CDR3 is TGTGCCAGCAAGACCGGACAGGCCTCTGGAGGCTACACCTTC.